A single T cell receptor (beta chain) is shown here with its context. Its antigen is unidentified. UMIs and sample barcodes were carried by the TCR alpha and TCR beta cDNA libraries that 5'RACE produced using constant-segment primers. MiXCR, applied by TCRdb to the 5' RACE reads, yields one record per CDR3 protein. The table records about 140,000 distinct CDR3 sequences, 6% to 7% of them present only once. These data originate in a study of T-cell memory formation after mild COVID-19. Whole-study findings and limits: Several responding clones turned up in pre-infection memory, indicating that cross-reactive memory may have taken part. Clones that got smaller from day 15 to 85 had even CD4/CD8, while clones growing later tipped toward CD4+.

Germline V gene data show CDR1 as MNHNS and CDR2 as SASEGT. V shed 7 bases, J shed 8 bases, and the junction held 5 bases outside the gene matches. CDR3 size: 13 residues. The TCR sequence derives from an adult woman who had mild COVID-19 (a few samples of this study predate the infection). Cell type and time point are not known. Sequencing used PBMCs or a T cell subset sorted from them (not recorded which). This chain links TRBV6-1 with TRBJ1-4; 9 nucleotides line up with TRBD1. As DNA, the CDR3 is TGTGCCAGCAACAGGGGGCCGGAGGAAAAACTGTTTTTT. It specifies CASNRGPEEKLFF.